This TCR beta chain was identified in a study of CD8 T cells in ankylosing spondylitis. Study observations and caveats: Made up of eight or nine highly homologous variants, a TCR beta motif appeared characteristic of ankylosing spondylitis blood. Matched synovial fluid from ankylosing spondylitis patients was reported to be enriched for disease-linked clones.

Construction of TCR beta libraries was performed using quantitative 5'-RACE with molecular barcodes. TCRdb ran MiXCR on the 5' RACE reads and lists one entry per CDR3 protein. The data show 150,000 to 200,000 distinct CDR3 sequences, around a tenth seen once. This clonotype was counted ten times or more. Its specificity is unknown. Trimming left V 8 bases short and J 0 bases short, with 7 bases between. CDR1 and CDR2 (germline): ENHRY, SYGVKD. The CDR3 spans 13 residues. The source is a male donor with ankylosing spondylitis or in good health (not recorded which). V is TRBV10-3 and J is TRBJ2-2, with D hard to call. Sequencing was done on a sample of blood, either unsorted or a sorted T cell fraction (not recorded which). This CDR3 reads CAIRRANTGELFF. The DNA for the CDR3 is TGTGCCATCCGACGGGCGAACACCGGGGAGCTGTTTTTT.